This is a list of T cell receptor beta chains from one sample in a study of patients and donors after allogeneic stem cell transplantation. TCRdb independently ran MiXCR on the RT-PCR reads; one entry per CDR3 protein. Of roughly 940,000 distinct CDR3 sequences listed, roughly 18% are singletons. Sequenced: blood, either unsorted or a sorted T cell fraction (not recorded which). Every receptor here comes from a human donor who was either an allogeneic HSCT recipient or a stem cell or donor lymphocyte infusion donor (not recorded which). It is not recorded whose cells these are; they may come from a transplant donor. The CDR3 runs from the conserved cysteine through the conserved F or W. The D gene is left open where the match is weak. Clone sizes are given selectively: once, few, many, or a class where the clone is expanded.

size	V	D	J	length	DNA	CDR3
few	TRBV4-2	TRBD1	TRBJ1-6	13	TGTGCCAGCAGCCTCCCGGACAGGACGCCCCTCCACTTT	CASSLPDRTPLHF
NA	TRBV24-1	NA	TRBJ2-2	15	TGTGCCACAAAGGCGCCGGGGCTGAACACCGGGGAGCTGTTTTTT	CATKAPGLNTGELFF
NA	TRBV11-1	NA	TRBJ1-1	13	TGTGCCAGCAGCTCCCGAAGGGGGACTGAAGCTTTCTTT	CASSSRRGTEAFF
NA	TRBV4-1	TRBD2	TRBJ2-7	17	TGCGCCAGCAGCCGGAACCCTACTAGCGGGGAACCCTACGAGCAGTACTTC	CASSRNPTSGEPYEQYF
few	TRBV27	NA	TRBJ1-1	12	TGTGCCAGCAGTTCTCCGTGGGCTGAAGCTTTCTTT	CASSSPWAEAFF
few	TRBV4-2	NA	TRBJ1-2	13	TGTGCCAGCAGCCAAGAGAACATTAATGGCTACACCTTC	CASSQENINGYTF
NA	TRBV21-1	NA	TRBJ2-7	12	TGTGCCAGCAGCAAAGTAGGGGACGAGCAGTACTTC	CASSKVGDEQYF
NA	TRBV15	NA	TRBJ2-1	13	TGTGCCACCAGCAGAGATAATGGGGATGAGCAGTTCTTC	CATSRDNGDEQFF
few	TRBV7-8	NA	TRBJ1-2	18	TGTGCCAGCAGCTTAGTTAGCGGCAGTCGCCTCGCTAACTATGGCTACACCTTC	CASSLVSGSRLANYGYTF
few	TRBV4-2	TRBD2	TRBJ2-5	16	TGTGCCAGCAGCCTAGGACTAGCGGCCAACCGGGAGACCCAGTACTTC	CASSLGLAANRETQYF
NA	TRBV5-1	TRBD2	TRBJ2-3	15	TGCGCCAGCAGCCCGAGGGAGGGCGGCACAGATACGCAGTATTTT	CASSPREGGTDTQYF
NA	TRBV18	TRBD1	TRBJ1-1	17	TGTGCCAGCTCACCTCGGCGGACAGGGGAAGGGAACACTGAAGCTTTCTTT	CASSPRRTGEGNTEAFF
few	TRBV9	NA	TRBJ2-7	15	TGTGCCAGCAGCGTAGACTCCTACCACTCCTACGAGCAGTACTTC	CASSVDSYHSYEQYF
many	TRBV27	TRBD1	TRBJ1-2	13	TGTGCCAGCAGTTTAGCAGGGGGTGGTGGCTACACCTTC	CASSLAGGGGYTF
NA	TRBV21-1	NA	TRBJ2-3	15	TGTGCCAGCAGCAAGGACCAACCCCGCACAGATACGCAGTATTTT	CASSKDQPRTDTQYF
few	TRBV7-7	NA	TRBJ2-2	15	TGTGCCAGCAGCTTAGAAGGGATCTTCGCCGGGGAGCTGTTTTTT	CASSLEGIFAGELFF
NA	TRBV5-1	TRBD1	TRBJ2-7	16	TGCGCCAGCAGCTTGGGGACAGGGGCAATCAAACACGAGCAGTACTTC	CASSLGTGAIKHEQYF
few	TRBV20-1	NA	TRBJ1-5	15	TGCAGTGCTAGTGGTGTGACAAATAGCAATCAGCCCCAGCATTTT	CSASGVTNSNQPQHF
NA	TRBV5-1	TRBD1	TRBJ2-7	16	TGCGCCAGCAGCTTGAAGCTGACAGGGACGGCCTACGAGCAGTACTTC	CASSLKLTGTAYEQYF
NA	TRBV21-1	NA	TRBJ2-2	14	TGTGCCAGCAGCATAAGACAGCACACCGGGGAGCTGTTTTTT	CASSIRQHTGELFF
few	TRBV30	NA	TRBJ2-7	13	TGTGCCTGGAGTGTAGATGGCCTCTACGAGCAGTACTTC	CAWSVDGLYEQYF
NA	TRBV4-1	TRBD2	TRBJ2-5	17	TGCGCCAGCAGCCATCTCCTCCGGGGGGGCAGATCGGAGACCCAGTACTTC	CASSHLLRGGRSETQYF
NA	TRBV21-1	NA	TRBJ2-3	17	TGTGCCAGCAGCAAAGCGCTTGGGACAGGGGGAAGGGATACGCAGTATTTT	CASSKALGTGGRDTQYF
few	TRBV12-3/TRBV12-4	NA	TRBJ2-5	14	TGTGCCAGCAGTCCCCTTTTAGTACAAGAGACCCAGTACTTC	CASSPLLVQETQYF
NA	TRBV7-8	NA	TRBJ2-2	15	TGTGCCAGCAGCTTATTTGGGCAGGGAGTTGGTGAGCTGTTTTTT	CASSLFGQGVGELFF
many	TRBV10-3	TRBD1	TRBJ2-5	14	TGTGCCATCAGGAGGGACAGCCAACAAGAGACCCAGTACTTC	CAIRRDSQQETQYF
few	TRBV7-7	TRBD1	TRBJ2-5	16	TGTGCTAGCAGCTTAGTAGTGGGACAGGGTCAAGAGACCCAGTACTTC	CASSLVVGQGQETQYF
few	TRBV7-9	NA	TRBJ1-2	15	TGTGCCAGCAGCTTCGTCCATGTGGGGACCCAAACATCTTTCTTC	CASSFVHVGTQTSFF
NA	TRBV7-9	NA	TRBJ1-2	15	TGTGCCAGCAGCTTAGCGTCTTACAGTAACTATGGCTACACCTTC	CASSLASYSNYGYTF
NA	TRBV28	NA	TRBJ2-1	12	TGTGCCAGCGGGTTCGGTGGCGATGAGCAGTTCTTC	CASGFGGDEQFF
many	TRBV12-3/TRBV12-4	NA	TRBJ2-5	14	TGTGCCTCCTCTCCGGGACAAAAAAAAGAGACCCAGTACTTC	CASSPGQKKETQYF
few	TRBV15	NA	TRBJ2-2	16	TGTGCCACCAGCAGAGTAGGGACAAAGAACACCGGGGAGCTGTTTTTT	CATSRVGTKNTGELFF
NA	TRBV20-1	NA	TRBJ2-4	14	TGCAGTGGTATGGGAGCTTTAGCCAAAAACATTCAGTACTTC	CSGMGALAKNIQYF
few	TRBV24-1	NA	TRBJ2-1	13	TGTGCCACCAGAGATAGCTCCTACAATGAGCAGTTCTTC	CATRDSSYNEQFF
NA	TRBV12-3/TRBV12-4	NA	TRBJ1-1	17	TGTGCCAGCATGCTCCGGGTTTGGGACCTACTGAACACTGAAGCTTTCTTT	CASMLRVWDLLNTEAFF
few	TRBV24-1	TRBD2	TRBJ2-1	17	TGTGCCACCAGTGATTTTGGGCCTAGCGGGAGGGTTAGTGAGCAGTTCTTC	CATSDFGPSGRVSEQFF
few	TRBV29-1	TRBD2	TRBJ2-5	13	TGCAGCGTTGAAGATAGGCCACGGGGGGCCCAGTACTTC	CSVEDRPRGAQYF